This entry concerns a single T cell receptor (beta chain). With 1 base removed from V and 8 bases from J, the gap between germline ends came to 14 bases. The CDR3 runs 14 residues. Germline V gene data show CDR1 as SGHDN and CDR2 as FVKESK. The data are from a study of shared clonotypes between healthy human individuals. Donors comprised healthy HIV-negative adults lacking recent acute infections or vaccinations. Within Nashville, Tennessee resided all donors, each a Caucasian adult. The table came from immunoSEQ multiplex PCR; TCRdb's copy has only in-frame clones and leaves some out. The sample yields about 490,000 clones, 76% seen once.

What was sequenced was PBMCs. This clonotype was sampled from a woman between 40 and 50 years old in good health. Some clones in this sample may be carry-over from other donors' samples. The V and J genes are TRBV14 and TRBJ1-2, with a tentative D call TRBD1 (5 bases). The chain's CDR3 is CASSQVAGGGGYTF. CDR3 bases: TGTGCCAGCAGCCAAGTTGCTGGGGGTGGCGGCTACACCTTC.